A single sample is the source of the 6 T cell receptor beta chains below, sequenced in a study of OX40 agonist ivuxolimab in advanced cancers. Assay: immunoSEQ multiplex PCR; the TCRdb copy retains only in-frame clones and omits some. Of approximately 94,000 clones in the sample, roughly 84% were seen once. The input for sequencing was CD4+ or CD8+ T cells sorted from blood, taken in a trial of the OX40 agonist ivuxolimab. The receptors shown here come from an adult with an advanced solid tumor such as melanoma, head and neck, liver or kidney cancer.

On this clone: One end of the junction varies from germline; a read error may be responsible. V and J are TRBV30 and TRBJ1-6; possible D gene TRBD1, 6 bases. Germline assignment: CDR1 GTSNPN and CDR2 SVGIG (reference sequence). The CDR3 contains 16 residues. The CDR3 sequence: CAWSMGTSESYSPPHF. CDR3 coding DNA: TGTGCCTGGAGTATGGGGACATCGGAGAGTTATTCACCCCCCCACTTT. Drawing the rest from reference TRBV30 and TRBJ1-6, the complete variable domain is SQTIHQWPATLVQPVGSPLSLECTVEGTSNPNLYWYRQAAGRGLQLLFYSVGIGQISSEVPQNLSASRPQDRQFILSSKKLLLSDSGFYLCAWSMGTSESYSPPHFGNGTRLTVT.

CDR3 DNA sequence: TGTGCCAGTAGTCCTCGGGGACTAGCGGGGGTTAGCACAGATACGCAGTATTTT. The encoded protein is CASSPRGLAGVSTDTQYF. The V call is TRBV19, the J call TRBJ2-3; 14 nucleotides agree with TRBD2. The CDR3 runs 18 residues. Germline CDR1 LNHDA, CDR2 SQIVND (reference sequence). The ends lost 5 bases at V and 0 bases at J; junction bases unmatched: 7.

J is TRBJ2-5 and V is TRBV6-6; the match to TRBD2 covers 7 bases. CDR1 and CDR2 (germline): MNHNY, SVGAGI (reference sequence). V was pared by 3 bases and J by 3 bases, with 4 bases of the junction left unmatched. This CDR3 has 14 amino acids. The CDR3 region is CASSYGTNEETQYF. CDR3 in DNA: TGTGCCAGCAGTTATGGGACTAACGAAGAGACCCAGTACTTC.

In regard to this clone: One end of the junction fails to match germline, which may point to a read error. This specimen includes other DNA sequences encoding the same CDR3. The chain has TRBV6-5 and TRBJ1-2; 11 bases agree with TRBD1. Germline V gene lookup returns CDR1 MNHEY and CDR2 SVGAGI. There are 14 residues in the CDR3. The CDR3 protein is CASSTGTGGFGYTF. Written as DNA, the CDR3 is TGCGCCAGCAGTACCGGGACAGGGGGATTCGGCTACACCTTC.

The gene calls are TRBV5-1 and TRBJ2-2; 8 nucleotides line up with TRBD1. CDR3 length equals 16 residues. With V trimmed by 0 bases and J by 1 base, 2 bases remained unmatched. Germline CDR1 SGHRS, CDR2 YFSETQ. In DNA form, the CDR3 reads TGCGCCAGCAGCTTGGTGACAGGGGTGAACACCGGGGAGCTGTTTTTT. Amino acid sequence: CASSLVTGVNTGELFF.

CDR3 bases: TGTGCCAGCAAAAATGGGGACAGGGGTAATTCACCCCTCCACTTT. This encodes CASKNGDRGNSPLHF. The chain carries TRBV27 and TRBJ1-6; 10 bases match TRBD1. V shed 7 bases, J shed 6 bases, and the junction held 6 bases outside the gene matches. This CDR3 comprises 15 residues. CDR1 is MNHEY and CDR2 is SMNVEV in the germline V gene (reference sequence).